These 20 T cell receptor beta chains were all obtained from the same sample, sequenced in a study of blood T cell repertoires in COVID-19 (TCRdb year 2020). Library method: the immunoSEQ multiplex PCR assay. Entries here come from immuneACCESS through TCRdb and include only in-frame sequences with V and J called. Some clones fail to appear in such tables; in the studies checked, an unresolved V gene covers under half of the shortfall, and the cause of the remainder is unknown. The sample yields 95,000 to 100,000 clones; 90% to 95% were counted once. Around a sixth of the sample belongs to the ten largest clones. Material: peripheral blood. These receptors were collected from a man aged 45 to 65 with acute or convalescent COVID-19.

This clone was recorded once. This sequence joins TRBV19 and TRBJ2-5; 8 nucleotides line up with TRBD2. The CDR3 contains 14 residues. V lost 5 bases to trimming and J lost 5 bases; unmatched junction nucleotides: 7. Germline-derived CDR1 and CDR2 are LNHDA and SQIVND (reference sequence). The CDR3 here is CASSSGGPGETQYF. CDR3 DNA sequence: TGTGCCAGTAGTTCGGGGGGGCCTGGGGAGACCCAGTACTTC.

V usage is TRBV6-1 and J usage is TRBJ2-2; TRBD2 aligns across 12 bases. Germline values: CDR1 MNHNS, CDR2 SASEGT. The CDR3 runs to 18 residues. Trimming removed 4 bases from V and 2 bases from J; junction bases left unmatched: 8. For the CDR3, the DNA is TGTGCCAGCAGTGTCGTACTAGCGGGGGGTTTAAACACCGGGGAGCTGTTTTTT. It specifies CASSVVLAGGLNTGELFF.

J is TRBJ1-3 and V is TRBV14; 7 nucleotides agree with TRBD1. V gave up 1 base and J gave up 0 bases; unmatched junction bases: 6. Germline V gene sequence: CDR1 SGHDN, CDR2 FVKESK. CDR3 length: 17 residues. CDR3 DNA sequence: TGTGCCAGCAGCCAAGTGGGACAGCCGAGCTCTGGAAACACCATATATTTT. This encodes CASSQVGQPSSGNTIYF.

This chain links TRBV2 with TRBJ1-5; maybe TRBD1 (5 bases). The germline gives CDR1 SNHLY, CDR2 FYNNEI. The ends were cut back, 3 bases at V and 7 bases at J, with 10 bases in the middle. This CDR3 region has 13 residues. CDR3 sequence reads: CASSEGLWQPQHF. The CDR3 DNA reads TGTGCCAGCAGTGAGGGGCTCTGGCAGCCCCAGCATTTT.

This chain links TRBV7-2 with TRBJ2-5; D possibly corresponds to TRBD2 (7 bases). V was cut by 1 base and J by 5 bases, with 14 bases left in between. The CDR3 sequence is 15 residues long. From germline, CDR1 is SGHTA and CDR2 FQGNSA. This CDR3 is CASSLGGGLGETQYF. DNA of the CDR3: TGTGCCAGCAGCTTAGGCGGGGGCCTAGGGGAGACCCAGTACTTC. Combining the CDR3 with reference TRBV7-2 and TRBJ2-5 gives the whole variable domain GAGVSQSPSNKVTEKGKDVELRCDPISGHTALYWYRQSLGQGLEFLIYFQGNSAPDKSGLPSDRFSAERTGGSVSTLTIQRTQQEDSAVYLCASSLGGGLGETQYFGPGTRLLVL.

Only one count was recorded for this clone. This chain connects TRBV7-9 to TRBJ2-2, with 7 bases aligning to TRBD1. V was clipped by 3 bases and J by 0 bases; unmatched bases: 4. The CDR3 covers 16 residues. Germline V lookup: CDR1 SEHNR, CDR2 FQNEAQ (reference sequence). CDR3 sequence (DNA): TGTGCCAGCAGCTTCTCGACAGGGACGAACACCGGGGAGCTGTTTTTT. Protein product: CASSFSTGTNTGELFF.

This sequence joins TRBV11-3 and TRBJ1-3; TRBD1 might be the D (5 bases). There are 15 residues in the CDR3. Germline V gives CDR1 SGHNT, CDR2 YENEEA. V lost 5 bases, J lost 0 bases, and 11 bases lay in between. CDR3: CASSPRGPSGNTIYF. Here the CDR3 DNA reads TGTGCCAGCAGCCCAAGGGGCCCCTCTGGAAACACCATATATTTT.

The chain combines TRBV5-1 with TRBJ1-5; D not certain. Per germline, CDR1 SGHRS and CDR2 YFSETQ. This CDR3 comprises 14 residues. V was pared by 4 bases and J by 5 bases, with 13 bases between. As DNA, the CDR3 is TGCGCCAGCAGCGTTTCTTACGGGGATCAGCCCCAGCATTTT. It codes for CASSVSYGDQPQHF.

This chain joins TRBV19 and TRBJ2-7, with 7 bases identical to TRBD1. J lost 5 bases, V lost 1 base, and 8 bases had no gene match. CDR1 is LNHDA and CDR2 is SQIVND in the germline V gene (reference sequence). The CDR3 has 15 residues. The DNA of the CDR3 is TGTGCCAGTAGTATAGCCCAGACAGGGACCCACGAGCAGTACTTC. It translates to CASSIAQTGTHEQYF.

The gene calls are TRBV5-1 and TRBJ2-4; D is ambiguous. Between the trimmed V and J ends, which lost 5 bases and 0 bases, there was a span of 12 bases. Germline lookup yields CDR1 SGHRS and CDR2 YFSETQ. The length of the CDR3 is 15 residues. The CDR3 loop is CASRYQLIAKNIQYF. CDR3 DNA: TGCGCCAGCAGGTACCAGTTAATAGCCAAAAACATTCAGTACTTC.

This chain links TRBV10-2 with TRBJ1-5; D remains unclear. The germline V gene has CDR1 WSHSY and CDR2 SAAADI. The CDR3 consists of 15 residues. Trimming took 7 bases from V and 3 from J, leaving 16 bases between them. Here the CDR3 DNA reads TGCGCCAGCACTTCCGACGGGTCTTTCAATCAGCCCCAGCATTTT. It specifies CASTSDGSFNQPQHF.

V usage is TRBV28 and J usage is TRBJ1-1; TRBD1 might be the D (5 bases). The CDR3 contains 16 residues. V lost 4 bases, J lost 0 bases, and 15 bases lay in between. Germline CDR1 MDHEN, CDR2 SYDVKM. CDR3 DNA sequence: TGTGCCAGCAGTTCCACGGGGGATTCCATGAACACTGAAGCTTTCTTT. It yields the protein CASSSTGDSMNTEAFF.

This clone was counted a few times. The V gene is TRBV19, the J gene TRBJ1-5; maybe TRBD1 (6 bases). Germline V gene data show CDR1 as LNHDA and CDR2 as SQIVND (reference sequence). There are 16 residues in the CDR3. Trimming took 5 bases from V and 4 from J, leaving 18 bases between them. The CDR3 DNA reads TGTGCCAGTAGTGTCCACAGCGCAGGGGTTAATCAGCCCCAGCATTTT. Translation gives CASSVHSAGVNQPQHF.

The J gene is TRBJ1-1, the V gene TRBV7-8; 8 bases fit TRBD1. After removal of 3 bases from V and 11 bases from J, the junction contained 11 bases not matched to a gene. CDR3 length: 14 amino acids. Germline values: CDR1 SGHVS, CDR2 FQNEAQ. In DNA form, the CDR3 reads TGTGCCAGCAGCTTGGGGGGACAGGTCCCCCCTGCTTTCTTT. Translating it yields CASSLGGQVPPAFF.

This clone has a single count. V and J are TRBV3-1 (or the pseudogene TRBV3-2) and TRBJ2-1; D uncertain. CDR3 length: 15 residues. Germline values: CDR1 LGHDT, CDR2 YNNKEL (reference sequence). V shed 4 bases and J shed 0 bases, with 10 bases lying between them. Here the CDR3 reads CASSRGLPSYNEQFF. The DNA for the CDR3 is TGTGCCAGCAGCCGAGGATTACCCTCCTACAATGAGCAGTTCTTC.

The rearrangement uses TRBV7-8 and TRBJ2-6; TRBD1 is a possible D gene (6 bases). V dropped 5 bases and J dropped 2 bases, with 10 bases sitting between them. The length of the CDR3 is 15 residues. CDR1 and CDR2 from the germline V gene are SGHVS and FQNEAQ. CDR3 sequence: CASSRNRAGANVLTF. DNA of the CDR3: TGTGCCAGCAGCCGTAACAGGGCTGGGGCCAACGTCCTGACTTTC.

The chain is built from TRBV5-5 and TRBJ2-1; 7 positions match TRBD1. This CDR3 spans 16 amino acids. Unmatched junction bases numbered 16, after V lost 6 bases and J lost 7 bases. Germline V gene sequence: CDR1 SGHKS, CDR2 YYEKEE (reference sequence). The CDR3 DNA reads as TGTGCCAGCAACAACCCCGGAGAGGGGGCGCAAAATGAGCAGTTCTTC. This gives the protein CASNNPGEGAQNEQFF.

The rearrangement uses TRBV6-6 and TRBJ1-6; D gene unclear. The length of the CDR3 is 14 residues. Germline V CDR1 and CDR2: MNHNY, SVGAGI (reference sequence). Trimming took off 2 bases at V and 4 bases at J, with 6 bases between the two ends. In DNA form, the CDR3 reads TGTGCCAGCAGTTACAGCGAATATAATTCACCCCTCCACTTT. This codes for CASSYSEYNSPLHF.

This chain uses TRBV5-6 with TRBJ2-7; no reliable D call. Trimming left V 0 bases short and J 4 bases short, with 17 bases between. There are 16 residues in the CDR3. Germline CDR1 is SGHDT and CDR2 is YYEEEE. In DNA, the CDR3 is TGTGCCAGCAGCTTGGGCTCCCTCCTCCCTATATACGAGCAGTACTTC. It translates to CASSLGSLLPIYEQYF.

This sequence joins TRBV10-1 and TRBJ1-5, with D hard to call. V was trimmed by 2 bases and J by 7 bases, leaving 12 bases between them. The CDR3 is 14 residues long. Germline CDR1 WNHNN, CDR2 SYGVQD (reference sequence). CDR3 protein: CASSETSRSQPQHF. DNA for the CDR3: TGCGCCAGCAGTGAGACTTCTAGAAGCCAGCCCCAGCATTTT.